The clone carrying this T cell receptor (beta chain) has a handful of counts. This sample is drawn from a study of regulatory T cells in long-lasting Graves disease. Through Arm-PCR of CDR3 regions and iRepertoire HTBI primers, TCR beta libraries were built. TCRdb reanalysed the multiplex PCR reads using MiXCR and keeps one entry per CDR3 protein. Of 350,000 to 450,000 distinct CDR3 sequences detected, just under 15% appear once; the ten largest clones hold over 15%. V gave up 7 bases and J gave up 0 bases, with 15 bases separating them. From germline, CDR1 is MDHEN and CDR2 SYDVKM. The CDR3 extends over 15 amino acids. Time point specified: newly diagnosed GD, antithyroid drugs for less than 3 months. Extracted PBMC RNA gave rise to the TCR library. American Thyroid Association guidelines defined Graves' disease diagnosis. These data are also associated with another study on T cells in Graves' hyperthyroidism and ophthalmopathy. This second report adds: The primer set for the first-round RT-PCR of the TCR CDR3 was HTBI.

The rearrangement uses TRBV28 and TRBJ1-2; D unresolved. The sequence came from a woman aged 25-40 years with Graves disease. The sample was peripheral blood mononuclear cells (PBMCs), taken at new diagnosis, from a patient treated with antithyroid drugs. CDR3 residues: CASKISGIANYGYTF. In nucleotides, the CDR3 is TGTGCCAGCAAGATTTCTGGGATAGCTAACTATGGCTACACCTTC.